This TCR beta chain was captured by sequencing in a study of response to subunit inactivated influenza vaccine. In TCRdb, the RT-PCR reads were re-called with MiXCR into one record per CDR3 protein. The data contain 500,000 to 550,000 distinct CDR3 sequences, roughly 23% of them singletons. V lost 5 bases to trimming and J lost 0 bases; unmatched junction nucleotides: 6. The CDR3 is made up of 16 amino acids. Germline V gives CDR1 SGHTA, CDR2 FQGNSA. The data also belong to a second study, concerning T cells expressing NK-cell markers. From that report: UMI-tagged 5'RACE template switching yielded the TCR beta cDNA. TCR beta repertoires came from sorted CD3+CD56+NKG2C+, CD3+CD56+NKG2C- and CD3+CD56-NKG2C+ T cells. The authors restricted sorting to alpha-beta TCR T cells with an anti-gamma-delta TCR antibody in several experiments. One observes that, in a handful of donors, these clonotypes were also the leading ones within the CD3+CD56-NKG2C+ fraction. HCMV specificity of the expanded NKG2C+ T cell clones was not established.

The source of this sequence is a man in his fifties or sixties who received an inactivated influenza vaccine. This chain links TRBV7-2 with TRBJ2-7; 11 bases fit TRBD2. This sample comprised CD4+ T cells sorted from PBMCs, obtained approximately 13 days after vaccination. CDR3 bases: TGTGCCAGCAGCCCTGAGGGACTAGCGGTCTCCTACGAGCAGTACTTC. This codes for CASSPEGLAVSYEQYF.